These 7 T cell receptor beta chains share one sample of origin, sequenced in a study of blood T cell repertoires in COVID-19. This table comes from immunoSEQ multiplex PCR, and its TCRdb copy is limited to in-frame clones, with some not included. The table includes tens of thousands of clones, about 83% detected once. Specimen: peripheral blood. The receptor set was obtained from a woman aged 80 or over with active or convalescent COVID-19.

This rearrangement joins TRBV24-1 to TRBJ1-6, with 8 positions matching TRBD1. V shed 4 bases, J shed 14 bases, and the junction held 3 bases outside the gene matches. The CDR3 is made up of 12 amino acids. CDR1 is KGHDR, CDR2 SFDVKD, per germline. The CDR3 reads CATSEGTGTLHF. The CDR3, as DNA: TGTGCCACCAGTGAAGGGACAGGAACCCTCCACTTT.

The J gene is TRBJ1-4, the V gene TRBV28; D unresolved. The V end lost 5 bases, the J end lost 5 bases, and 15 bases lay between the germline ends. The CDR3 has 15 residues. From germline, CDR1 is MDHEN and CDR2 SYDVKM. The CDR3 is CASSPGHPGNEKLFF. DNA of the CDR3: TGTGCCAGCAGTCCCGGCCACCCCGGGAATGAAAAACTGTTTTTT.

The V gene is TRBV6-5, the J gene TRBJ1-2; possibly TRBD1 for D (5 bases). Trimming removed 0 bases from V and 6 bases from J, with 11 bases in between. This CDR3 is built from 14 residues. Per the germline V gene, CDR1 is MNHEY and CDR2 is SVGAGI. This CDR3 reads CASSYSIRVDGYTF. The CDR3 DNA is TGTGCCAGCAGTTACTCGATCAGGGTTGATGGCTACACCTTC.

The chain is built from TRBV28 and TRBJ1-4; D ambiguous. There are 13 residues in the CDR3. The V gene's germline CDR1 is MDHEN and CDR2 SYDVKM. V dropped 5 bases and J dropped 2 bases, with 6 bases sitting between them. The CDR3: CASSPRTNEKLFF. The CDR3 nucleotides are TGTGCCAGCAGTCCTCGGACTAATGAAAAACTGTTTTTT.

This clone came up once. This sequence joins TRBV6-1 and TRBJ1-2; D possibly corresponds to TRBD1 (6 bases). Germline V lookup: CDR1 MNHNS, CDR2 SASEGT. The length of the CDR3 is 16 residues. The V gene lost 4 bases and the J gene lost 7 bases, with 22 bases spanning the gap. CDR3 sequence (DNA): TGTGCCAGCAGTGCCCCCTCTGGACAGTTTTCCTTTGGCTACACCTTC. Translated, it gives CASSAPSGQFSFGYTF.

The chain combines TRBV30 with TRBJ2-2; a possible D gene is TRBD2 (5 bases). V was trimmed by 3 bases and J by 0 bases, leaving 8 bases between them. The germline CDR1 and CDR2 sequences are GTSNPN and SVGIG (reference sequence). The CDR3 spans 14 residues. This chain's CDR3 is CAWRRRPNTGELFF. The DNA for the CDR3 is TGTGCCTGGAGAAGGAGGCCGAACACCGGGGAGCTGTTTTTT.

This chain joins TRBV2 and TRBJ2-1, with D possibly TRBD2 on 6 matching bases. V shed 6 bases and J shed 0 bases, with 6 bases lying between them. The CDR3 is made up of 13 amino acids. The V gene's germline CDR1 is SNHLY and CDR2 FYNNEI. The DNA of the CDR3 is TGTGCCAGCAGGGACTACTCCTACAATGAGCAGTTCTTC. Its protein is CASRDYSYNEQFF. Drawing the rest from reference TRBV2 and TRBJ2-1, the complete variable domain is EPEVTQTPSHQVTQMGQEVILRCVPISNHLYFYWYRQILGQKVEFLVSFYNNEISEKSEIFDDQFSVERPDGSNFTLKIRSTKLEDSAMYFCASRDYSYNEQFFGPGTRLTVL.